The TCR beta chain under discussion was sequenced for a study of blood T cell repertoires in COVID-19. The assay was immunoSEQ multiplex PCR, and TCRdb's table has in-frame clones only and misses some. The sample gives some 180,000 clones, approximately 80% of which show up once; around 15% is in the top ten. Losses at the gene ends were 4 bases for V and 1 base for J; bases not matched to a gene: 2. The CDR3 length is 14 residues. Germline V gene lookup returns CDR1 ENHRY and CDR2 SYGVKD. Those who participated ranged in age from roughly 18 to 100 years and resided in under 25 US areas. Participant-given clinical history determined each cohort assignment.

Input material: PBMCs or T cells enriched from blood (not recorded which). The origin of this receptor is a man aged 60 to 75 who had been exposed to COVID-19. This rearrangement joins TRBV10-3 to TRBJ2-3; 7 nucleotides line up with TRBD2. The CDR3 DNA sequence: TGTGCCATCAGTGCACGGGGGGGCACAGATACGCAGTATTTT. Protein sequence: CAISARGGTDTQYF.